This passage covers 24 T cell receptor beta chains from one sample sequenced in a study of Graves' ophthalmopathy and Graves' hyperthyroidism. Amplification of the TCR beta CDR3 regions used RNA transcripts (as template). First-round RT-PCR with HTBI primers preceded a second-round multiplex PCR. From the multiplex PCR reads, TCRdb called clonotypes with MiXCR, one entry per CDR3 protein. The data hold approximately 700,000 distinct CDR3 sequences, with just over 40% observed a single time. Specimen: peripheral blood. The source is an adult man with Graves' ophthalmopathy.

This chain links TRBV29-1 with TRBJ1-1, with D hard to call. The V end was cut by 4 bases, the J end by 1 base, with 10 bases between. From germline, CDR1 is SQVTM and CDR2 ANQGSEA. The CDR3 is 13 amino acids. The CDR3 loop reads CSVVTTGNTEAFF. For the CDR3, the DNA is TGCAGCGTTGTGACCACCGGGAACACTGAAGCTTTCTTT.

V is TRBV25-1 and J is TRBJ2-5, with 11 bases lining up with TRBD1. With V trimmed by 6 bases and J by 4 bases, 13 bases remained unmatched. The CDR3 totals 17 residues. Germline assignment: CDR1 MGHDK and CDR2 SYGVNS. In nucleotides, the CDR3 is TGTGCCAGCAGACGAACGAGCTTGGGGACAGGGGGAGAGACCCAGTACTTC. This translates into CASRRTSLGTGGETQYF.

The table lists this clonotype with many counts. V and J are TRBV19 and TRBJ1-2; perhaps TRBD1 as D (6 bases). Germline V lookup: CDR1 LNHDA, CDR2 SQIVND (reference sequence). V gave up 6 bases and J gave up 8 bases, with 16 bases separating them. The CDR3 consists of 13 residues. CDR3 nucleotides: TGTGCCAGTAGCATTAACACAGGGCCGGGCTACACCTTC. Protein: CASSINTGPGYTF.

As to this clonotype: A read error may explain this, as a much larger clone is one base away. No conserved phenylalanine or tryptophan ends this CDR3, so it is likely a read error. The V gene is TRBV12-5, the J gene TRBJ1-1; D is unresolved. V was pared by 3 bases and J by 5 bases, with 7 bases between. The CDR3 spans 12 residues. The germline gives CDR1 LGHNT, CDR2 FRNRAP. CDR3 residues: CASGFSETEAFL. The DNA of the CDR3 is TGTGCTAGTGGTTTCAGCGAGACTGAAGCTTTCCTT.

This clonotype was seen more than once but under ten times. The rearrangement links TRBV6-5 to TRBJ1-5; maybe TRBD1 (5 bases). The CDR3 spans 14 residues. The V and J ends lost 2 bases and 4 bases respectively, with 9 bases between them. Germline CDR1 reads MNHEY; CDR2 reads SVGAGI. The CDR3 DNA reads TGTGCCAGCAGTTACAAAAGGGGTAATCAGCCCCAGCATTTT. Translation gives CASSYKRGNQPQHF.

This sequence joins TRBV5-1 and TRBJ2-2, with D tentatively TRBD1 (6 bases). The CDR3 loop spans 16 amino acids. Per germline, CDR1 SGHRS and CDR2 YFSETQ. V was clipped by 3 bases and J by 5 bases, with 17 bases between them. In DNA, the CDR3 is TGCGCCAGCAGCTGGAGGCGGGCAGGGGAAACCGGGGAGCTGTTTTTT. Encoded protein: CASSWRRAGETGELFF.

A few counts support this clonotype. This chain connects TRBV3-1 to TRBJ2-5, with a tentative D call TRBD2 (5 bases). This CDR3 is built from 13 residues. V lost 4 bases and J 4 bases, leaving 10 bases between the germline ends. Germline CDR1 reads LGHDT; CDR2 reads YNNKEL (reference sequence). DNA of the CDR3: TGTGCCAGCAGCCCCATGAGGGTAGAGACCCAGTACTTC. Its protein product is CASSPMRVETQYF.

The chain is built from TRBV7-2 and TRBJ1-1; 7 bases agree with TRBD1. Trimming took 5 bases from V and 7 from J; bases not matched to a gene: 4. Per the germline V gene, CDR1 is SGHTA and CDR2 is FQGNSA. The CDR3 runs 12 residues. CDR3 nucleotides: TGTGCCAGCAGCCAACACAGGGGTGAAGCTTTCTTT. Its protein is CASSQHRGEAFF.

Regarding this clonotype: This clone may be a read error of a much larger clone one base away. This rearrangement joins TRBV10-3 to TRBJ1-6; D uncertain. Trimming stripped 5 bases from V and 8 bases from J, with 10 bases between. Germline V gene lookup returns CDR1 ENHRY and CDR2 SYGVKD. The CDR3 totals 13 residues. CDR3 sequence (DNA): TGTGCCATCAGTTACCGGCTTGATTCACCCCTCCACTTT. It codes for CAISYRLDSPLHF.

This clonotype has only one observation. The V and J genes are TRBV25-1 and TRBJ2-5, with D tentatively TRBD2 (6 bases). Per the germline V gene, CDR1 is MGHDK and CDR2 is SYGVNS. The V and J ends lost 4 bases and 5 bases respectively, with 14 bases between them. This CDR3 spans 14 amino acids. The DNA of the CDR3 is TGTGCCAGCAGTGCCACTGGGGGGTGGGAGACCCAGTACTTC. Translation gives CASSATGGWETQYF.

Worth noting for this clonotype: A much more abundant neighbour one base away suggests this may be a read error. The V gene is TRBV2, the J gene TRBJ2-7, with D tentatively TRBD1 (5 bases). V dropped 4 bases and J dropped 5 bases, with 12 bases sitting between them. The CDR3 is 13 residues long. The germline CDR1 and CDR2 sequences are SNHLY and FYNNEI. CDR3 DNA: TGTGCCAGCAGTGCCAGGGCCCCCCACGAGCAGTACTTC. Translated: CASSARAPHEQYF.

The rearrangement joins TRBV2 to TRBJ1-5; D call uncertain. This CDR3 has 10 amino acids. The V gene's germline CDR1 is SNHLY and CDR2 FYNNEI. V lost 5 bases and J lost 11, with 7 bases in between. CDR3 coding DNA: TGTGCCAGCAGTTCCGGGACCCAGCATTTT. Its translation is CASSSGTQHF.

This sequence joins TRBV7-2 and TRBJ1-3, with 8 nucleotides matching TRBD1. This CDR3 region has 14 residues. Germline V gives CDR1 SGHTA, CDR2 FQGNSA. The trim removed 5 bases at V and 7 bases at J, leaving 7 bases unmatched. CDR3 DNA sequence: TGTGCCAGCAGCGGCGGACAGGGTTTGAACACCATATATTTT. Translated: CASSGGQGLNTIYF.

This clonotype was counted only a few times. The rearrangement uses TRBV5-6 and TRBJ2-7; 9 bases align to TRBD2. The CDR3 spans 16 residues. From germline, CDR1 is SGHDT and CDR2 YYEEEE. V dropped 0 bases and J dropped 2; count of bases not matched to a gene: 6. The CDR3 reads CASSLGLAGVAYEQYF. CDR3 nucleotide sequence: TGTGCCAGCAGCTTGGGATTAGCGGGGGTGGCCTACGAGCAGTACTTC.

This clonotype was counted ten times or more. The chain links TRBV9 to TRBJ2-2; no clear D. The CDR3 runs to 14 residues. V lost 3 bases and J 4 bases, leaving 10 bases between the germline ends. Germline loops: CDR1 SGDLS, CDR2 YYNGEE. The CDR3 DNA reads TGTGCCAGCAGCGCAGCACCAGGCACCGGGGAGCTGTTTTTT. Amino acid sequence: CASSAAPGTGELFF.

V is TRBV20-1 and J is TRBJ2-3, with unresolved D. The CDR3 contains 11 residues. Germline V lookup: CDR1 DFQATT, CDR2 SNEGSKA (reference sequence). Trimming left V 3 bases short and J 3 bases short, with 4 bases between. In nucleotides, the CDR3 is TGCAGTGCTAGGAGGACAGATACGCAGTATTTT. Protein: CSARRTDTQYF.

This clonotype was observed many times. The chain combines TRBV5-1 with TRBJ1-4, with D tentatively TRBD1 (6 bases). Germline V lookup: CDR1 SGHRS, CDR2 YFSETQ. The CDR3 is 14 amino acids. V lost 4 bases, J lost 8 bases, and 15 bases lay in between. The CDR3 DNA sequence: TGCGCCAGCAGCCCGACAGGCGTGGAGGAAAAACTGTTTTTT. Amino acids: CASSPTGVEEKLFF. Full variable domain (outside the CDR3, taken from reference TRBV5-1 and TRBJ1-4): KAGVTQTPRYLIKTRGQQVTLSCSPISGHRSVSWYQQTPGQGLQFLFEYFSETQRNKGNFPGRFSGRQFSNSRSEMNVSTLELGDSALYLCASSPTGVEEKLFFGSGTQLSVL.

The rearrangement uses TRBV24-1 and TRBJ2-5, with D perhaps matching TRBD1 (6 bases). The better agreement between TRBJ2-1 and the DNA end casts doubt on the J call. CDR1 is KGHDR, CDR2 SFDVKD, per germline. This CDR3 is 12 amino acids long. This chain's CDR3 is CATSDYRDGQFF. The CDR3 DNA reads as TGTGCCACCAGTGACTACAGGGATGGGCAGTTCTTC.

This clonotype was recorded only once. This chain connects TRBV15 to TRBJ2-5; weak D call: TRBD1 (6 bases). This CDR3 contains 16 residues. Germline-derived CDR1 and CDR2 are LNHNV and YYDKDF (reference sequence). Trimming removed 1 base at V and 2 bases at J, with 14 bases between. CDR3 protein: CATSRAGDGAQETQYF. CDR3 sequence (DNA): TGTGCCACCAGCAGAGCAGGGGACGGAGCACAAGAGACCCAGTACTTC.

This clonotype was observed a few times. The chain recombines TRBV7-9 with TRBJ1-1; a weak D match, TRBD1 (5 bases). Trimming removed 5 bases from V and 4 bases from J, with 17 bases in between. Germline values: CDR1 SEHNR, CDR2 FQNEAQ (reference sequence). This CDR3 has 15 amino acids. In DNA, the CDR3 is TGTGCCAGCAGCGTTGACCAGGGTGTAGGCACTGAAGCTTTCTTT. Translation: CASSVDQGVGTEAFF.

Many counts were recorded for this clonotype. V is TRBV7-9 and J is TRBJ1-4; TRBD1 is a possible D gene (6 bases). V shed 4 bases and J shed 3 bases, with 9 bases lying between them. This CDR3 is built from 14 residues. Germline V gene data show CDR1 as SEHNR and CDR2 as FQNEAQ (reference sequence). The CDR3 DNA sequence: TGTGCCAGCAGCTCAGGGGTTGCTAATGAAAAACTGTTTTTT. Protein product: CASSSGVANEKLFF.

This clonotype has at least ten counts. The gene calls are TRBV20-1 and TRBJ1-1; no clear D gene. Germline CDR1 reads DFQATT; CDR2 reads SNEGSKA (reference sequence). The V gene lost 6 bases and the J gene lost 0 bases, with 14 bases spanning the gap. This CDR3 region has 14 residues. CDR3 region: CSAEHRRVNTEAFF. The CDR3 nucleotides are TGCAGTGCGGAACACCGGCGGGTGAACACTGAAGCTTTCTTT.

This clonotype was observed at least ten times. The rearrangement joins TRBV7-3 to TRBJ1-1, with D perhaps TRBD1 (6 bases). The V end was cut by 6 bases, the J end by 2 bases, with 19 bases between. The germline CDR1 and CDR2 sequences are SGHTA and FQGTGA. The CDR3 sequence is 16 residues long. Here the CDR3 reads CASSPQGGTANTEAFF. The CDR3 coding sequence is TGTGCCAGCAGTCCTCAAGGGGGGACGGCTAACACTGAAGCTTTCTTT.

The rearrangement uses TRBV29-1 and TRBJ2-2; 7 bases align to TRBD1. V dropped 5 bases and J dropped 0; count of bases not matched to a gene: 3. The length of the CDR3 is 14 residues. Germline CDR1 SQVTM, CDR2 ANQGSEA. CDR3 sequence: CSVTGDPNTGELFF. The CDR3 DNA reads TGCAGCGTTACAGGGGATCCGAACACCGGGGAGCTGTTTTTT.